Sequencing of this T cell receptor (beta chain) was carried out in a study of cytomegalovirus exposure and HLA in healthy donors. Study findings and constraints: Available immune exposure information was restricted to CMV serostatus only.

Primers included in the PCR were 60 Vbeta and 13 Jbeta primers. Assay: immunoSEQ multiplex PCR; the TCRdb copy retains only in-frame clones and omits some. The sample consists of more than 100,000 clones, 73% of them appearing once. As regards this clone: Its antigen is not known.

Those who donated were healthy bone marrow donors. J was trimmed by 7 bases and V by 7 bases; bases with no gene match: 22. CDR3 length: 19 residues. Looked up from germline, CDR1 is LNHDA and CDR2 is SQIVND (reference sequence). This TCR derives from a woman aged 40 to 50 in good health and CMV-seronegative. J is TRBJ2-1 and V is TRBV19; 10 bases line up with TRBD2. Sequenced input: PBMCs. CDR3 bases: TGTGCCAGTACCACGGGACTAGCGCTAAACGGGATCAGGAGGAATGAGCAGTTCTTC. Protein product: CASTTGLALNGIRRNEQFF.